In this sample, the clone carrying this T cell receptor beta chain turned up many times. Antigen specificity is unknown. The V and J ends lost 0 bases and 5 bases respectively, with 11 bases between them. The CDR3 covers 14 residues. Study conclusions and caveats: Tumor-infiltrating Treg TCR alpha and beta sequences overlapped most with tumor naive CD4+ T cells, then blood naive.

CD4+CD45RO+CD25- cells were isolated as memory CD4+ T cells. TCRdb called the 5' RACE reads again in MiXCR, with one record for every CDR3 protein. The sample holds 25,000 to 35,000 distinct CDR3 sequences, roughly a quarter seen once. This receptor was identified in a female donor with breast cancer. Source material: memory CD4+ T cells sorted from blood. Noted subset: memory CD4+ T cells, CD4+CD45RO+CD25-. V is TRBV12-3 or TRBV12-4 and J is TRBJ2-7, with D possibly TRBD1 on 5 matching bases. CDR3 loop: CASSLAQTVDEQYF. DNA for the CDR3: TGTGCCAGCAGTTTAGCACAGACAGTGGACGAGCAGTACTTC.